This entry features one TCR beta chain sequence. The antigen is unknown. Next came a second PCR, run for about 6 to 11 cycles, which used a sample-barcoded 5' primer along with a J-beta primer mix. Every molecule of cDNA carried a tag from a template-switch adaptor with 12 random nucleotides. MiXCR, run by TCRdb on the 5' RACE reads, gives a single entry per CDR3 protein. Of 350,000 to 450,000 distinct CDR3 sequences in the sample, approximately 47% were seen once. This sample was included in a study of blood T cells in healthy people across ages. Findings and limits, study-wide: The recorded TCR beta diversity per million T cells decreased in a roughly linear manner with age. In these data, TCR beta diversity tracked strongly with naive T cell percentage.

The V end lost 0 bases, the J end lost 8 bases, and 17 bases lay between the germline ends. Germline-derived CDR1 and CDR2 are LGHDT and YNNKEL (reference sequence). The CDR3 runs 16 residues. Sequencing input: blood. This chain uses TRBV3-1 with TRBJ2-1, with D hard to call. The receptor was derived from a man between 60 and 70 years old in good health. The CDR3 here is CASSQDIGLLGDEQFF. The CDR3 DNA reads as TGTGCCAGCAGCCAAGATATAGGCCTCTTAGGCGATGAGCAGTTCTTC.